The present T cell receptor (beta chain) was sequenced within a study of cytomegalovirus exposure and HLA in healthy donors (TCRdb year 2017). In the study overall: An earlier analysis of approximately 600 of the donors reported roughly 300 Gb of sequence data and about 100 million unique TCR beta sequences from about 179 million T cells. An early release that covered some 640 HLA-typed donors contained around 300 gigabases of sequencing data and 80 million or so unique TCR sequences. Of the 300 to 450 genotyped donors, roughly 80% were placed in the genetic ancestry cluster associated with self-reported Caucasian donors. The study aimed to test whether cataloging public T cell receptors could reveal signatures of past pathogen exposure. The study profiled the T cell repertoires of approximately 700 subjects by immunosequencing and related them to cytomegalovirus serostatus. In addition to the first cohort of around 670 subjects, a separate validation cohort of 120 different subjects was used. The study combined high-throughput TCR immunosequencing, statistical association of individual TCRs with disease status, and machine learning to predict cytomegalovirus infection status. In a later analysis, previously published TCR beta repertoires from hundreds of donors were re-analyzed and high-resolution HLA genotyping was added so that TCR occurrence patterns could be studied. Rather than drawing on any new phenotypic data, the later analysis identified candidate immune exposures from TCR beta sequences and the way those sequences occurred across donors. In an earlier analysis of several hundred of the donors, high-throughput TCR beta sequencing was used to judge whether each TCR beta V gene segment behaved as functional or pseudogenic. Donor age, sex, ethnicity and CMV serostatus were compiled alongside the repertoire data. In a later genetic analysis, genome-wide SNP genotypes for about 55% of the roughly 700 donors were used, and that subset was treated as a discovery cohort. All discovery cohort repertoires had been generated using a single sequencing platform. HLA typing covered class I and class II loci at four-digit resolution. Typing coverage differed by locus: A, B, C, DRB1 and DQB1 were typed in roughly 620-640 donors, DQA1 in about 510, DPA1 in 600 to 610, and DPB1 in 450 to 490. About 5 DR-DQ haplotypes were handled as single units for association and clustering, since linkage in the cohort was strong. Among 350 to 400 genotyped donors of the cohort, an average of approximately 230,000 unique TCR beta nucleotide sequences were sequenced per donor, around 20% of them non-productive. What the work shows at the level of the full study, not this receptor alone: HLA typing was unavailable for some donors at each locus, so association tests used only the typed subset. In this cohort, only TCR beta chains were sequenced, and detectable features were limited by the absence of alpha or paired-chain data. Across donors, most TCR sequences were observed very rarely, whereas some public TCRs were present in many individuals. According to a later analysis, parvovirus B19, influenza, CMV and Epstein-Barr virus appeared linked to several top co-occurrence clusters. Compared with equally common non-associated chains, HLA-associated TCR beta chains in a later analysis were more clonally expanded and had lower generation probabilities. In vitro tests confirmed that a few of the cytomegalovirus-associated TCR beta chains recognize cytomegalovirus antigens. The only immune exposure information available for the cohort was CMV serostatus. Most CMV-associated TCR beta chains appeared to be HLA-restricted in a later analysis, and the HLA associations seemed to be driven largely by CMV exposure. According to a later genetic analysis, donors in an Asian-associated ancestry cluster had fewer N-insertions in productive TCRs than the roughly 700-donor mean. Because counts were too low, about 17 rarely observed V segments, including chromosome 9 orphons, were excluded from the earlier analysis of 587 of the donors. The classifier was reported to diagnose cytomegalovirus status with high specificity and sensitivity in both the original cohort and the validation cohort. The sequencing pipeline was judged likely to have produced a cluster of highly shared sequence variants as a technical artifact. Some IMGT-functional V segments, including TRBV6-2 and TRBV6-3, could not be distinguished by the 87-base-pair reads and were therefore excluded. When HLA alleles, especially DR and DQ, strongly co-occurred, TCR associations were difficult to assign to individual alleles. Presence/absence analyses assumed roughly uniform sequencing depth across donors, an assumption that may not hold. Correlated functional status among segregating V segments might be attributable to linkage disequilibrium, but an unknown experimental factor could not be ruled out. In a later analysis, some 17,000 TCR beta sequences were associated with specific HLA alleles at a false discovery rate of 0.05. In an earlier analysis of about 550 of the donors, most TCR beta V segments were observed in productive rearrangements about 87% or about 30% of the time, broadly matching IMGT annotations. A further reported finding was that TCR beta sequences accurately predicted the HLA-A and HLA-B alleles for most subjects in the first cohort. V-gene and J-gene trimming of TCR beta chains was associated with a missense DCLRE1C variant in a later genetic analysis, and the association was replicated in an independent cohort. The authors suggested that the approach could potentially be extended to other disease states and immunological phenotypes. The study gave a list of about 170 TCR beta chains associated with cytomegalovirus. According to a later analysis, TCR association rates differed among HLA loci, with DRB1 alleles showing the most associated TCRs and HLA-C alleles showing the fewest.

The cohort was made up of about 610 healthy bone marrow donors. At the time of sampling, every cohort member was nominally healthy, though immune exposures that went unrecorded were likely present. The donor tested CMV seropositive and was one of the 289 seropositive cohort members. A peripheral blood sample was provided by each donor, and peripheral blood mononuclear cells were used for TCR beta sequencing. Genomic DNA extraction from the blood cell samples was performed with the Qiagen DNeasy Blood Extraction Kit. Library construction relied on the immunoSEQ multiplex PCR assay. For the multiplex PCR, a mixture combining 60 forward primers for TCR Vbeta segments and 13 reverse primers for TCR Jbeta segments was used. Amplification of the CDR3 region of rearranged TCR beta genes was performed with a multiplex PCR assay on genomic DNA. On the Illumina HiSeq System, the amplified TCR beta libraries were sequenced as 87-base-pair reads. The paper's processing steps were these. A later analysis counted approximately 84 million unique TCR beta chains across the 500 to 850 repertoires, and approximately 11 million of these chains were shared by at least two donors. To remove PCR and sequencing errors, raw reads were error-corrected and collapsed into unique sequences using a nearest-neighbor algorithm that merged closely related sequences. CDR3 sequences were aligned to IMGT reference sequences to assign V, D and J gene segments. For a sequence to be retained, at least a six-nucleotide match to both a V gene segment and a J gene segment was required. Rearrangements were called productive when the CDR3 lacked stop codons and stayed in frame with V and J; all others were non-productive. CDR3 was defined according to IMGT convention as the region running from the second conserved V-encoded cysteine to the conserved J-encoded phenylalanine. In an earlier analysis of 500 to 650 of the donors, sequences lacking an unambiguous match to a single V gene segment were excluded. An earlier analysis of a few hundred of the donors called V segments functional above 56.7% productive rearrangements and segregating when the between-donor standard deviation exceeded 5%. To diagnose cytomegalovirus status from the catalog of TCR beta chain sequences, a statistical classification framework was built. In a later analysis, TCR nucleotide sequences were compared against IMGT/GENE-DB human TR gene sequences so that V and J genes could be assigned. Using the TCRdist pipeline, a later analysis assigned CDR3 sequences along with most-parsimonious VDJ recombination scenarios. In a later analysis, each TCR beta chain was defined by its CDR3 amino acid sequence together with its V-gene family, and reads lacking a unique V-gene family were excluded. As a way to deal with suspected cross-contamination and a sequencing artifact, a later analysis dropped hundreds of nucleotide sequences that were highly shared and had low generation probability. A later analysis calculated a clonal expansion index for each public chain from normalized within-repertoire ranks of inferred template counts. In a later analysis, generation probabilities were computed with a VDJ recombination model fitted to out-of-frame rearrangements, and the resulting probabilities were checked against IGoR. In a later analysis, hypergeometric tests were used to score TCR-TCR, TCR-HLA and TCR-CMV co-occurrence, with a repertoire-size bias correction applied to TCR pairs. To estimate false discovery rates, a later analysis permuted the HLA or CMV assignments 20 times. In a later analysis, co-occurring TCRs were grouped using DBSCAN, and TCRdist sequence similarity was added for clustering within HLA-allele-positive subsets. Repertoires with fewer than 30,000 or more than 120,000 public chains were left out of co-occurrence clustering, as were five repertoires with anomalous nucleotide sharing. In its TCRdb copy, this immuneACCESS table keeps in-frame sequences only and misses some clones. Where compared with another copy, unresolved V genes explain less than half of these, and the others have no known cause. D and trimming come from the DNA, and the V and J calls and clone size come from that table. The sample table records about 190,000 clones; about four fifths of these occur just once. The ten largest clones represent 4.5% to 5.5% of the sample.

Worth noting for this clone: The target of this receptor is not known. At one end, the junction sequence differs from germline, possibly due to a read error.

The germline V gene sets CDR1 to SGHRS and CDR2 to YFSETQ. Its CDR3 holds 16 amino acids, cysteine through phenylalanine. Just the 48-base CDR3 DNA is kept, in frame starting at base 1. This chain joins TRBV5-1 to TRBJ2-3; 10 central nucleotides agree with TRBD2. This sequence was found in a man aged 30 to 39 in good health and CMV-seropositive. Sequencing was carried out using PBMCs. In nucleotides, the sequence is TGCGCCAACAGCTTGGGGGGGACTAGCGTTGGGGATACGCAGTATTTT. Translated, this gives CANSLGGTSVGDTQYF. Reference TRBV5-1 and TRBJ2-3 proteins supply the regions before and after the CDR3; the full variable domain is: KAGVTQTPRYLIKTRGQQVTLSCSPISGHRSVSWYQQTPGQGLQFLFEYFSETQRNKGNFPGRFSGRQFSNSRSEMNVSTLELGDSALYLCANSLGGTSVGDTQYFGPGTRLTVL.